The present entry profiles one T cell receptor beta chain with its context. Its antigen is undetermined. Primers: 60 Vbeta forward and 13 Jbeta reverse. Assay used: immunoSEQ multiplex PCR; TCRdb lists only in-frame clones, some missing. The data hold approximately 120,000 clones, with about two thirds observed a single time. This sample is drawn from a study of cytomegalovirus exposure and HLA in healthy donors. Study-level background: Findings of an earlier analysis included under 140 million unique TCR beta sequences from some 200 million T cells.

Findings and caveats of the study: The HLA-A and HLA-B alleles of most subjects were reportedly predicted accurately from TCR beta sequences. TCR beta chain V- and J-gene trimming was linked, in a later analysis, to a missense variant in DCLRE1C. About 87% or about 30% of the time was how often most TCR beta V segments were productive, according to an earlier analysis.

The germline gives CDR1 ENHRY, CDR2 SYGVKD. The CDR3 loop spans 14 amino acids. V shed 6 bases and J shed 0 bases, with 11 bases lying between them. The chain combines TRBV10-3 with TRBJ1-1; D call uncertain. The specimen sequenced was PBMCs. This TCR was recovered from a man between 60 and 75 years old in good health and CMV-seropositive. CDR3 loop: CAISRLAMNTEAFF. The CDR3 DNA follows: TGTGCCATCAGCCGATTAGCCATGAACACTGAAGCTTTCTTT.